This T cell receptor beta chain was recovered during a study of human T cells and chemical hapten exposure. A remark on this clonotype: Its antigen remains unidentified.

V was clipped by 6 bases and J by 1 base, with 9 bases between them. Germline CDR1 and CDR2: KGHDR and SFDVKD. The CDR3 contains 14 residues. Time point noted: patch test 1, 2 weeks after DPC sensitization. The treatment is: therapeutic diphenylcyclopropenone sensitization with weekly scalp DPC. Ahead of each patch test application, blood was drawn. TCRdb itself ran the RACE reads through MiXCR, one entry per CDR3 protein. In the table there are fewer than 400,000 distinct CDR3 sequences, around 7% of which are singletons. Findings and limits, study-wide: Significantly more large CDR3 similarity clusters were formed by expanded TCRs than by controls.

This receptor was obtained from a woman aged 18-30 years with alopecia areata. Some clones in this sample may be carry-over from other donors' samples. The specimen was whole blood, collected in connection with sensitization to the hapten diphenylcyclopropenone (DPC). The chain has TRBV24-1 and TRBJ1-5; D gene ambiguous. The CDR3: CATSLAGSNQPQHF. In nucleotides, the CDR3 is TGTGCCACCAGTCTCGCTGGGAGCAATCAGCCCCAGCATTTT.